The entry that follows covers one T cell receptor beta chain sequence. Antigen specificity is unknown. Amplification of TCRalpha and TCRbeta cDNA involved two nested PCRs that ran for around 16 and 10 cycles. TCRdb re-called the 5' RACE reads; every CDR3 protein appears as one record, without DNA. The specimen's table records over 150,000 distinct CDR3 sequences. This sample is drawn from a study of monozygotic twins with inflammatory bowel disease. Findings and limits, study-wide: Healthy co-twins showed greater TCRbeta diversity (inverse Simpson) than IBD patients.

Germline V gene data show CDR1 as MDHEN and CDR2 as SYDVKM. The CDR3 runs to 17 residues. The sample was blood. The receptor's source is a human donor with ulcerative colitis or Crohn's disease, or a healthy co-twin of an affected twin (not recorded which). The chain employs TRBV28 and TRBJ2-1; no DNA is available, so the TRBD2 call from TCRdb remains unchecked. The CDR3 protein is CASSSSSGSSSYNEQFF.